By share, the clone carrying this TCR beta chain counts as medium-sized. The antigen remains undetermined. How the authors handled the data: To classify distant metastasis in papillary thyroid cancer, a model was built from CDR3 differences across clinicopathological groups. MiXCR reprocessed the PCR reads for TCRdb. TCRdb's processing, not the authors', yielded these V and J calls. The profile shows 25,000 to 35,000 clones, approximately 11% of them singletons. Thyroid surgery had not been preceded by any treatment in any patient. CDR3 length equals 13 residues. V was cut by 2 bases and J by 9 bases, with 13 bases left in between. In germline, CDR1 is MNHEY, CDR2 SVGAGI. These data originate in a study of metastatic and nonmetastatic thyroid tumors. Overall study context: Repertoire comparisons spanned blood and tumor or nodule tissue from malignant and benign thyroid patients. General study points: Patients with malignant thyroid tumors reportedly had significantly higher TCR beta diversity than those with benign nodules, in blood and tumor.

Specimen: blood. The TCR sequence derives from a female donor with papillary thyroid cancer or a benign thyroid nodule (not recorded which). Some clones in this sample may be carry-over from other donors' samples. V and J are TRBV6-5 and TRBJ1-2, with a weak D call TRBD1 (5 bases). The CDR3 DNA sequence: TGTGCCAGCAGTTACGGTCAGGGAAGGCGCTACACCTTC. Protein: CASSYGQGRRYTF.